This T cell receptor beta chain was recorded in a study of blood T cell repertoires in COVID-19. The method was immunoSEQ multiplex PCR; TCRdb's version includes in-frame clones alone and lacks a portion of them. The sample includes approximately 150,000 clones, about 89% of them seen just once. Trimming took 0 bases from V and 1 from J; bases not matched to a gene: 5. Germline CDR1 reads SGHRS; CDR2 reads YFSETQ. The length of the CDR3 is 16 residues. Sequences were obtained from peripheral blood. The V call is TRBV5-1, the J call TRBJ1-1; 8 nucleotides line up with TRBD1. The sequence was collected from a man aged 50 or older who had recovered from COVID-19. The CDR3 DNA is TGCGCCAGCAGCTTGGTTATCGGGACAGGGAACACTGAAGCTTTCTTT. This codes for CASSLVIGTGNTEAFF.